The clone carrying this T cell receptor (beta chain) was observed a few times. Its antigen is not identified. TCRdb passed the 5' RACE reads through MiXCR, listing each CDR3 protein once. The repertoire holds approximately 190,000 distinct CDR3 sequences, with approximately 20% as singletons. The sample is drawn from a study of T-cell memory formation after mild COVID-19. Findings and limits, study-wide: Day 15 to 85 contractors were CD4/CD8 balanced; later expanders leaned CD4+. Several responding clones turned up in pre-infection memory, indicating that cross-reactive memory may have taken part.

Germline loops: CDR1 MNHEY, CDR2 SVGAGI. The CDR3 contains 11 residues. The germline V and J ends were trimmed by 6 bases and 14 bases, with 15 bases remaining between them. The genes are TRBV6-5 and TRBJ2-3; the D call may be TRBD1 or TRBD2 (5 bases each). This clonotype originated in an adult woman who had mild COVID-19 (a few samples of this study predate the infection). Cell type and time point are not known. Input material: PBMCs or a T cell subset sorted from them (not recorded which). CDR3 DNA: TGTGCCAGCAGCTGGTGGGACCTTCTGTATTTT. It specifies CASSWWDLLYF.